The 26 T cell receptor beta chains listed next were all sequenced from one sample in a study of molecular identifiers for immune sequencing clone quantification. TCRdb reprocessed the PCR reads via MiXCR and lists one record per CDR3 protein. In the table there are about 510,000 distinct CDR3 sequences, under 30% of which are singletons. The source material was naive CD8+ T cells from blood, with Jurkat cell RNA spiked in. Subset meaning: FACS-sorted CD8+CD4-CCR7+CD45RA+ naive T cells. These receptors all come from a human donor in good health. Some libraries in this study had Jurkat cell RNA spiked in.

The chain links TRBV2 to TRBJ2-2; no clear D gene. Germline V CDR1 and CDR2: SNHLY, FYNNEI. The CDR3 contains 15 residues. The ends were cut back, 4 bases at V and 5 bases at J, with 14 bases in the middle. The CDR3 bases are TGTGCCAGCAGTGGGGAAGGGATGTCTACCGGGGAGCTGTTTTTT. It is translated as CASSGEGMSTGELFF.

The CDR3 sequence: CSARVPGGPLQPQHF. The DNA for the CDR3 is TGCAGTGCTAGAGTCCCAGGGGGACCCCTTCAGCCCCAGCATTTT. The chain combines TRBV20-1 with TRBJ1-5, with TRBD1 matching 7 bases. Trimming cost V 1 base and J 6 bases; bases outside gene matches: 9. This CDR3 contains 15 residues. Germline V gene lookup returns CDR1 DFQATT and CDR2 SNEGSKA (reference sequence).

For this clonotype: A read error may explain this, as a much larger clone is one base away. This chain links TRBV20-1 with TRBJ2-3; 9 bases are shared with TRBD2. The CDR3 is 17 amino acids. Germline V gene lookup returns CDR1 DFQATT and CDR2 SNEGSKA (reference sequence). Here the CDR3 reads CSARDWSAGGPTATQYF. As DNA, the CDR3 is TGCAGTGCTAGAGATTGGTCGGCGGGGGGGCCGACAGCTACGCAGTATTTT.

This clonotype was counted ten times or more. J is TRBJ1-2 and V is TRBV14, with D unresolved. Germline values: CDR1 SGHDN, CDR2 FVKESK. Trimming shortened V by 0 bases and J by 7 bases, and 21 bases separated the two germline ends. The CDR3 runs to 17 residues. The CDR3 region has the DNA TGTGCCAGCAGCCAAGATTTCTCGCAGGTTGGAGCAGTTGGCTACACCTTC. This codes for CASSQDFSQVGAVGYTF.

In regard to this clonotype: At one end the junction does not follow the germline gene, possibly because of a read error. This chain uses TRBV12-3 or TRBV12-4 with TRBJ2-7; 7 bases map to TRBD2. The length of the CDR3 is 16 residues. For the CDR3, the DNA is TGTGCCGGCAGTCCCGGGGGGAAGGATTGGACCTACGAGCAGTACTTC. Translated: CAGSPGGKDWTYEQYF.

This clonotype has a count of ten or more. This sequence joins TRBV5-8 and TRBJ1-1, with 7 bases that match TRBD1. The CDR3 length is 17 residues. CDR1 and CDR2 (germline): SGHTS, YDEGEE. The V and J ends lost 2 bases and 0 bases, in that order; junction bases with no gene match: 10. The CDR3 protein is CASSFPLRQGMNTEAFF. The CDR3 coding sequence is TGTGCCAGCAGCTTCCCACTCCGACAGGGAATGAACACTGAAGCTTTCTTT.

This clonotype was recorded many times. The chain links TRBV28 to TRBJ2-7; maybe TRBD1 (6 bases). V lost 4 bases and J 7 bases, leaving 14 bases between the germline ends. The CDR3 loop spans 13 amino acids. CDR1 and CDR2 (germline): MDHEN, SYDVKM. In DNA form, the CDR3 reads TGTGCCAGCAGTTCCCTATTAGGGGGTGAGCAGTACTTC. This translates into CASSSLLGGEQYF.

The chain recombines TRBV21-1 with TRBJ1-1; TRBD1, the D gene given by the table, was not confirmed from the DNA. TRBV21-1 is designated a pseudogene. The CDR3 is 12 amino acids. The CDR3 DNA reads TGTGCCAGCGGCACCGGGACAGAAAGAGCTTTCTTT. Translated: CASGTGTERAFF.

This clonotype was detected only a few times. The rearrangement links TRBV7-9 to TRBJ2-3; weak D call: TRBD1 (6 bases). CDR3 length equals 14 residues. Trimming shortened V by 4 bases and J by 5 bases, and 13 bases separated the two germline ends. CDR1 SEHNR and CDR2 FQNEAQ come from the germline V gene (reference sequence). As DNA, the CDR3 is TGTGCCAGCAGCTCTTTGACAGGTGGAGATACGCAGTATTTT. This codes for CASSSLTGGDTQYF. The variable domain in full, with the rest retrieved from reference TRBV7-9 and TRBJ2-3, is DTGVSQNPRHKITKRGQNVTFRCDPISEHNRLYWYRQTLGQGPEFLTYFQNEAQLEKSRLLSDRFSAERPKGSFSTLEIQRTEQGDSAMYLCASSSLTGGDTQYFGPGTRLTVL.

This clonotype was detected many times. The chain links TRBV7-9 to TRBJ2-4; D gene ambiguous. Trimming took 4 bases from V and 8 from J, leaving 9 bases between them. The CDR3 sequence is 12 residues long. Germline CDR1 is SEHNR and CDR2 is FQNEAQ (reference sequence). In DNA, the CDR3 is TGTGCCAGCAGCTCTTATAGGGACATTCAGTACTTC. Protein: CASSSYRDIQYF. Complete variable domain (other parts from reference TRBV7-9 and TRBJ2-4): DTGVSQNPRHKITKRGQNVTFRCDPISEHNRLYWYRQTLGQGPEFLTYFQNEAQLEKSRLLSDRFSAERPKGSFSTLEIQRTEQGDSAMYLCASSSYRDIQYFGAGTRLSVL.

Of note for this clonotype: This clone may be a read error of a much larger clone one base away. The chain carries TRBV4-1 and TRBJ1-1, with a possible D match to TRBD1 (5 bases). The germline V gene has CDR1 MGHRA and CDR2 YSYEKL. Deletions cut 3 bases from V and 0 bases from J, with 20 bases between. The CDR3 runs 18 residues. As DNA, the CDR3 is TGCGCCAGCAGCCACTCCACGGACAAGGGGCCCATGAACACTGAAGCTTTCTTT. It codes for CASSHSTDKGPMNTEAFF.

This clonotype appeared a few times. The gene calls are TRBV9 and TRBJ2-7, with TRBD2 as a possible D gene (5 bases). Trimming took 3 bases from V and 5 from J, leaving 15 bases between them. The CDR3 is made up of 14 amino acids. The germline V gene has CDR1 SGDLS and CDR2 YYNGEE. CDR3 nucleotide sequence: TGTGCCAGCAGCGCATACGTCGGGGTCCACGAGCAGTACTTC. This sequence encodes CASSAYVGVHEQYF.

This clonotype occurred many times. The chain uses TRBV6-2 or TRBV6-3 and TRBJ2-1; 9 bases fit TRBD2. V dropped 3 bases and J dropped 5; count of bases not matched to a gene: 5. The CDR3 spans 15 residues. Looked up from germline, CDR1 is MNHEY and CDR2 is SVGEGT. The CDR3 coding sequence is TGTGCCAGCAGTTATTTCGAGCGGGAGGACAATGAGCAGTTCTTC. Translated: CASSYFEREDNEQFF.

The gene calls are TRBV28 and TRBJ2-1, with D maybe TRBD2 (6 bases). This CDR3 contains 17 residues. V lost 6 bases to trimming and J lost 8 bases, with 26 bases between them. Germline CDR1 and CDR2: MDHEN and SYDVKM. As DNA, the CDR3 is TGTGCCAGCAGCCACGGACTATGGAGAGGTTCGGGCGATGAGCAGTTCTTC. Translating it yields CASSHGLWRGSGDEQFF.

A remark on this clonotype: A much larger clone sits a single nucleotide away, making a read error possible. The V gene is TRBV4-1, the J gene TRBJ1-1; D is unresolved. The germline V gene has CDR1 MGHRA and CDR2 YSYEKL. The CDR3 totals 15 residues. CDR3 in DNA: TGCTCCAGCAGCCAAGATCAGGCTTCGAACACTGAAGCTTTCTTT. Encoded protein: CSSSQDQASNTEAFF.

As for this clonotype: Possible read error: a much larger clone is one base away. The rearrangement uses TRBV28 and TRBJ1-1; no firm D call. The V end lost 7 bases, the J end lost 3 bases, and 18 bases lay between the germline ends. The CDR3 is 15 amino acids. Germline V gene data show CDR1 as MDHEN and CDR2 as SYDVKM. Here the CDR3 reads CASKSTTTLDTEAFF. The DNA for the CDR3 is TGTGCCAGCAAATCTACAACTACCCTGGACACTGAAGCTTTCTTT.

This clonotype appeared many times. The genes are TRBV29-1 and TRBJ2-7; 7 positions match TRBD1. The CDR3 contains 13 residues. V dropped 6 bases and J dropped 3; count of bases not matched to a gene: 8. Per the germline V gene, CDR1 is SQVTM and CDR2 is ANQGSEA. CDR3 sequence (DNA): TGCAGCGTGCCAGGGGACAGAGTCTACGAGCAGTACTTC. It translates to CSVPGDRVYEQYF.

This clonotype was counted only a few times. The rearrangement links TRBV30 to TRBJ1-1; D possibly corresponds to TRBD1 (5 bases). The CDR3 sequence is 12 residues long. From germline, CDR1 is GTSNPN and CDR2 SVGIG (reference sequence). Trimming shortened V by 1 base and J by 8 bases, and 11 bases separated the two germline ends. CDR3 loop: CAWSADRGEAFF. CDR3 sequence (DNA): TGTGCCTGGAGTGCCGACCGGGGGGAAGCTTTCTTT. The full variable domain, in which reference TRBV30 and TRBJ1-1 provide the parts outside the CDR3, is SQTIHQWPATLVQPVGSPLSLECTVEGTSNPNLYWYRQAAGRGLQLLFYSVGIGQISSEVPQNLSASRPQDRQFILSSKKLLLSDSGFYLCAWSADRGEAFFGQGTRLTVV.

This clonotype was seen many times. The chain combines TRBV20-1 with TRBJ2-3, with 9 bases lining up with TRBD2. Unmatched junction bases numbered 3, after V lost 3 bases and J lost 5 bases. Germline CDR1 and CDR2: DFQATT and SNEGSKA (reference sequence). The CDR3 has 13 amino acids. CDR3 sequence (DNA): TGCAGTGCTAGGCGGGAGGGAAGAGATACGCAGTATTTT. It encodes CSARREGRDTQYF.

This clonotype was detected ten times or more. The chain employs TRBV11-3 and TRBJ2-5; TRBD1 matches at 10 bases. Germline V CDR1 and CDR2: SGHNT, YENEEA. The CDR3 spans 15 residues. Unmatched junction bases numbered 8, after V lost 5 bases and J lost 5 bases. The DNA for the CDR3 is TGTGCCAGCAGCCCGAGGACAGGGGGACCGGAGACCCAGTACTTC. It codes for CASSPRTGGPETQYF.

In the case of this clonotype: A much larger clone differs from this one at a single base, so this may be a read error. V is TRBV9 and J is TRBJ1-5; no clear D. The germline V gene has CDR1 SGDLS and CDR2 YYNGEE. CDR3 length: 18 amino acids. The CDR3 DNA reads TGTGCCAGCAGCGTTTGTCTGCCCACAAAAAATAGCAATCAGCCCCAGGATTTT. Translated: CASSVCLPTKNSNQPQDF.

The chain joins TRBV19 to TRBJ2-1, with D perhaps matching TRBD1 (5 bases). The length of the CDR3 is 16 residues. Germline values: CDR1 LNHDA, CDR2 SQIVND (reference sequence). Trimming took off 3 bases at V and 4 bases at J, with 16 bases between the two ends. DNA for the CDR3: TGTGCCAGTAGTATTGGTACAGGCGATTTATACAATGAGCAGTTCTTC. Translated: CASSIGTGDLYNEQFF.

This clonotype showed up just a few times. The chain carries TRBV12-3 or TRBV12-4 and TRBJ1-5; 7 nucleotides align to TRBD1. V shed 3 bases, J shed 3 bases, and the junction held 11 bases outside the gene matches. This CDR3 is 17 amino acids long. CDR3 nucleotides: TGTGCCAGCAGTTTTCCATCTAAGGGACAGAACAATCAGCCCCAGCATTTT. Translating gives CASSFPSKGQNNQPQHF.

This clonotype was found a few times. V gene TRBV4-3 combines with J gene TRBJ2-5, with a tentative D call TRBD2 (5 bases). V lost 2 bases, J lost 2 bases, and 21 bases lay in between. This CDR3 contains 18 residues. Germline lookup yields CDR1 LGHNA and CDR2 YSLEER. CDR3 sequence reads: CASSQSYRGQIIQETQYF. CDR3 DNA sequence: TGCGCCAGCAGCCAATCTTATCGCGGGCAGATTATACAAGAGACCCAGTACTTC.

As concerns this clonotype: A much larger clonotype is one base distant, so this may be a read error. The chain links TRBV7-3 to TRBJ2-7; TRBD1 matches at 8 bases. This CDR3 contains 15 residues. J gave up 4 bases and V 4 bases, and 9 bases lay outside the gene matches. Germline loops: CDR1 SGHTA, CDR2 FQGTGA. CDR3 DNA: TGTGCCAGCAGCTCCCACGCCCAGGGGGCTTACGAGCAGTACTTC. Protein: CASSSHAQGAYEQYF.

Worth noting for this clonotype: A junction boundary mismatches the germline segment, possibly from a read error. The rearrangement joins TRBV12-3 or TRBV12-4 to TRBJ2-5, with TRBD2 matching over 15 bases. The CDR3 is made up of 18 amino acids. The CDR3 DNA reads TGTGCCAGCAGTTTAGCGGCAGGACTAGCGGGAGGGGGAGAGCCCCAGTACTTC. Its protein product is CASSLAAGLAGGGEPQYF.